This is a list of T cell receptor beta chains from one sample in a study of blood T cell repertoires in COVID-19. Assay used: immunoSEQ multiplex PCR; TCRdb lists only in-frame clones, some missing. The data hold around 200,000 clones, with 65% to 85% observed a single time. Sequenced material: peripheral blood. Receptors originate from a human donor with acute or convalescent COVID-19. The donor label of this sample is uncertain. Both conserved end residues are part of each CDR3. Where a row states a size, it is once, few, many or the class of an expanded clone; other rows omit it.

V: TRBV2; size: NA; J: TRBJ1-2; CDR3: CASSEEVPFYGYTF
V: TRBV18; size: NA; J: TRBJ1-3; CDR3: CASSLGTTGNTIYF
V: TRBV7-2; size: NA; J: TRBJ1-4; CDR3: CASSPGRSEKLFF
V: TRBV3-1/TRBV3-2; size: NA; J: TRBJ2-4; CDR3: CASSRLGVEGIQYF
V: TRBV29-1; size: NA; J: TRBJ1-3; CDR3: CSADEGSGNTIYF
V: TRBV12-3/TRBV12-4; size: NA; J: TRBJ1-1; CDR3: CASSQDTEAFF
V: TRBV27; size: NA; J: TRBJ1-1; CDR3: CASSRRTGVLNTEAFF
V: TRBV20-1; size: NA; J: TRBJ1-5; CDR3: CSASSQVDQPQHF
V: TRBV3-1/TRBV3-2; size: NA; J: TRBJ1-2; CDR3: CASSPGTAYGYTF
V: TRBV20-1; size: NA; J: TRBJ1-5; CDR3: CSASSGVGNQPQHF
V: TRBV20-1; size: NA; J: TRBJ1-2; CDR3: CSASAGGGYTF
V: TRBV6-2/TRBV6-3; size: NA; J: TRBJ2-7; CDR3: CASSYGGGEYEQYF
V: TRBV5-6; size: NA; J: TRBJ1-2; CDR3: CASSRGQGAWGYTF
V: TRBV25-1; size: NA; J: TRBJ2-5; CDR3: CASSGVAGVMETQYF
V: TRBV13; size: NA; J: TRBJ2-7; CDR3: CASSGPGDYEQYF
V: TRBV5-1; size: NA; J: TRBJ1-3; CDR3: CASSSTGGDGNTIYF
V: TRBV7-6; size: once; J: TRBJ2-6; CDR3: CASTRDSSSGANVLTF
V: TRBV27; size: NA; J: TRBJ2-7; CDR3: CASRVLGTSGEQYF
V: TRBV28; size: NA; J: TRBJ2-7; CDR3: CASSSFLRAGLGYSYEQYF
V: TRBV6-6; size: NA; J: TRBJ1-5; CDR3: CASSTQGLGNQPQHF